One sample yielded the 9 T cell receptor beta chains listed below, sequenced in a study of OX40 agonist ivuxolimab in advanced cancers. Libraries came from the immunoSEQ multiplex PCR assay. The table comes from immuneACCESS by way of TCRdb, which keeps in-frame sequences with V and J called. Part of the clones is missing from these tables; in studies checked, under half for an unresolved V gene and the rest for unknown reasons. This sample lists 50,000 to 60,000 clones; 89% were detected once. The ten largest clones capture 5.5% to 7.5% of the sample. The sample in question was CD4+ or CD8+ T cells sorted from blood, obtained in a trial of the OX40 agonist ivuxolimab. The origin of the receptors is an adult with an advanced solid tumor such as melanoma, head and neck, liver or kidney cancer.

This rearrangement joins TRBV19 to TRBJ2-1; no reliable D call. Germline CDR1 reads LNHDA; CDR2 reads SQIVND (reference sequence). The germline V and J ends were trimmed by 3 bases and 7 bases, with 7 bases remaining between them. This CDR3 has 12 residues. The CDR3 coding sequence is TGTGCCAGTAGTATGAGCGTTAATGAGCAGTTCTTC. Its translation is CASSMSVNEQFF.

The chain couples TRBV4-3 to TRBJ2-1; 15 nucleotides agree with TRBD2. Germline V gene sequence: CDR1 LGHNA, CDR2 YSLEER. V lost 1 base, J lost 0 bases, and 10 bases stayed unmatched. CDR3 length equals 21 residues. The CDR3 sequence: CASSQVGGTSGRIGSYNEQFF. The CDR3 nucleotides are TGCGCCAGCAGCCAAGTTGGAGGGACTAGCGGGAGGATAGGCTCCTACAATGAGCAGTTCTTC.

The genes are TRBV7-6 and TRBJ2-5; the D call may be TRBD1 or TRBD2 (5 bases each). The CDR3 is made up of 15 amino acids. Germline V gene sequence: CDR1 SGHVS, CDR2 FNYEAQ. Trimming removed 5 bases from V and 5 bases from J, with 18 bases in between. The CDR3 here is CASSAYFRDAETQYF. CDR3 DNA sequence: TGTGCCAGCAGCGCCTACTTCCGGGACGCGGAGACCCAGTACTTC.

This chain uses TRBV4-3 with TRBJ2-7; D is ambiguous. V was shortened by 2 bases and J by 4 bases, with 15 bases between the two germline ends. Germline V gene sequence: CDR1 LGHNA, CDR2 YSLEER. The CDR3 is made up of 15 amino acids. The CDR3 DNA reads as TGCGCCAGCAGCCAATTAGATATTGGGAATTACGAGCAGTACTTC. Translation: CASSQLDIGNYEQYF.

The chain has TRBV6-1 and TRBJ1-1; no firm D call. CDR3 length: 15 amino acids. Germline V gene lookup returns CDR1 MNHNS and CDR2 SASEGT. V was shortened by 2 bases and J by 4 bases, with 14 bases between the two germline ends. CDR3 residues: CASSELVGRGTEAFF. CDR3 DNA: TGTGCCAGCAGTGAATTGGTAGGACGTGGCACTGAAGCTTTCTTT.

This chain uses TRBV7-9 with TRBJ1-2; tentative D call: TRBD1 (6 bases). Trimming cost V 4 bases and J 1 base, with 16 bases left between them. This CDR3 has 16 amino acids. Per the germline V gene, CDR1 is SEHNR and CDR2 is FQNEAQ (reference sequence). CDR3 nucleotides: TGTGCCAGCAGCTCGACCCAGGGGACCCGTAACTATGGCTACACCTTC. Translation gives CASSSTQGTRNYGYTF.

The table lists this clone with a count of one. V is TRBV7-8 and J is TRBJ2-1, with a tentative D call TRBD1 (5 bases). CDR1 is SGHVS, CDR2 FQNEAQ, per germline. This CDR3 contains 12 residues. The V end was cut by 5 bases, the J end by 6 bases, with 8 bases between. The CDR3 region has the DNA TGTGCCAGCAGCCAACAGGTCAATGAGCAGTTCTTC. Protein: CASSQQVNEQFF.

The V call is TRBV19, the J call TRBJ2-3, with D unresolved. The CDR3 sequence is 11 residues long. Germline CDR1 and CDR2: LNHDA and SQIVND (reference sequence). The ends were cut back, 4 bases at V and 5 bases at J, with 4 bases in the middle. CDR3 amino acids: CASSSVDTQYF. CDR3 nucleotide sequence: TGTGCCAGTAGTAGCGTAGATACGCAGTATTTT. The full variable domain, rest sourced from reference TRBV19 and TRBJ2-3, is DGGITQSPKYLFRKEGQNVTLSCEQNLNHDAMYWYRQDPGQGLRLIYYSQIVNDFQKGDIAEGYSVSREKKESFPLTVTSAQKNPTAFYLCASSSVDTQYFGPGTRLTVL.

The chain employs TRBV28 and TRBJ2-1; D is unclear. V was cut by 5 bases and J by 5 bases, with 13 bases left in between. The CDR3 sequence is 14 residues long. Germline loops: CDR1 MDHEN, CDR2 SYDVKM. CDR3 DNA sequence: TGTGCCAGCAGTCCCTTGGACCCAAACAATGAGCAGTTCTTC. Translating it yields CASSPLDPNNEQFF.